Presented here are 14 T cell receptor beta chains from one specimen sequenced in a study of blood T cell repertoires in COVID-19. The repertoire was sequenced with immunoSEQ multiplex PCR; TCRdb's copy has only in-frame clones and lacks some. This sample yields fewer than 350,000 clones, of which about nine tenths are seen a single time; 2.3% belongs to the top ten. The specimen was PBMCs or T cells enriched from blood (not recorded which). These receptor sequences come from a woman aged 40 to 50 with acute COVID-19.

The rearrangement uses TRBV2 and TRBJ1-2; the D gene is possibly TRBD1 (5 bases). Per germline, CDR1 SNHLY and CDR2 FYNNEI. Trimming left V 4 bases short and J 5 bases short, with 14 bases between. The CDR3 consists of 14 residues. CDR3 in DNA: TGTGCCAGCAGTGGGGGCCAGGCGCCTTATGGCTACACCTTC. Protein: CASSGGQAPYGYTF.

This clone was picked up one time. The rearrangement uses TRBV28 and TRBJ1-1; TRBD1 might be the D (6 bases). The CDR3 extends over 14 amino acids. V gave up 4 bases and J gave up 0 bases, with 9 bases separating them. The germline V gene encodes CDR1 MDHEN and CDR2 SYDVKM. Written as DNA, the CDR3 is TGTGCCAGCAGTTATGGGGGCCTGAACACTGAAGCTTTCTTT. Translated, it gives CASSYGGLNTEAFF.

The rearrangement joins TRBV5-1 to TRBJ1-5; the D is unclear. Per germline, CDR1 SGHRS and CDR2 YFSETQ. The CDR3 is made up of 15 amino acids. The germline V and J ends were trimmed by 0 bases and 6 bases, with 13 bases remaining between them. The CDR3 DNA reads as TGCGCCAGCAGCTTGGATTCAGGATTCAGTCAGCCCCAGCATTTT. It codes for CASSLDSGFSQPQHF.

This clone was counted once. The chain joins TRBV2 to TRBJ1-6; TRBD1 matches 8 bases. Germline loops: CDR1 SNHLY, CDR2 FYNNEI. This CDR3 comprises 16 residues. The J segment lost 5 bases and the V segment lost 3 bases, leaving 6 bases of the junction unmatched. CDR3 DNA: TGTGCCAGCAGTGACCCGACAGGGGCCGATAATTCACCCCTCCACTTT. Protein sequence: CASSDPTGADNSPLHF. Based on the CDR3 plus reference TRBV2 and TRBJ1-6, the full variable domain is EPEVTQTPSHQVTQMGQEVILRCVPISNHLYFYWYRQILGQKVEFLVSFYNNEISEKSEIFDDQFSVERPDGSNFTLKIRSTKLEDSAMYFCASSDPTGADNSPLHFGNGTRLTVT.

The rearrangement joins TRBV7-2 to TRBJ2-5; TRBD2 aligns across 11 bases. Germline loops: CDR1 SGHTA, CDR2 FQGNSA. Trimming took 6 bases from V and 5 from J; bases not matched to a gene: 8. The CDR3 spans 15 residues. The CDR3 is CASSFSGGAYETQYF. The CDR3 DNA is TGTGCCAGCAGTTTTAGCGGGGGGGCCTATGAGACCCAGTACTTC.

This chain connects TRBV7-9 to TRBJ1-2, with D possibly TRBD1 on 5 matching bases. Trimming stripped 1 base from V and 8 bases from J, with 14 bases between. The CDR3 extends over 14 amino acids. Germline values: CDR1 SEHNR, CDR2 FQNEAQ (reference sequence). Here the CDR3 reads CASSLEFRGDGYTF. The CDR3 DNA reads TGTGCCAGCAGCTTAGAGTTTCGGGGGGACGGCTACACCTTC.

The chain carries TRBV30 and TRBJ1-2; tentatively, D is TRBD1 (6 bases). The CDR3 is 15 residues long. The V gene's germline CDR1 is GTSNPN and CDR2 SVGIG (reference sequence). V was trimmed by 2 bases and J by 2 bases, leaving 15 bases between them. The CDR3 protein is CAWSRTTGPNYGYTF. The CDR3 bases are TGTGCCTGGAGTAGGACGACAGGTCCCAACTATGGCTACACCTTC.

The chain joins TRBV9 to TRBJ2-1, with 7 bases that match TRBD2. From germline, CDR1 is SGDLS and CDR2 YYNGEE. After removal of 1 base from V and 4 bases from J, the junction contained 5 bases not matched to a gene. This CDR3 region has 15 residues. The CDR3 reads CASSVRAGDYNEQFF. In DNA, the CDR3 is TGTGCCAGCAGCGTAAGGGCGGGGGATTACAATGAGCAGTTCTTC. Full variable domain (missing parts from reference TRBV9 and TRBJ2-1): DSGVTQTPKHLITATGQRVTLRCSPRSGDLSVYWYQQSLDQGLQFLIQYYNGEERAKGNILERFSAQQFPDLHSELNLSSLELGDSALYFCASSVRAGDYNEQFFGPGTRLTVL.

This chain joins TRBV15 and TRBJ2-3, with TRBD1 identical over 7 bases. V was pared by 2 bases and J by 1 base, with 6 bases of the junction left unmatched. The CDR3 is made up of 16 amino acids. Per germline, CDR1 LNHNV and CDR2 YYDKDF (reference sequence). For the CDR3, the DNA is TGTGCCACCAGCAGACCTACAGGGGTAGGCACAGATACGCAGTATTTT. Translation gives CATSRPTGVGTDTQYF.

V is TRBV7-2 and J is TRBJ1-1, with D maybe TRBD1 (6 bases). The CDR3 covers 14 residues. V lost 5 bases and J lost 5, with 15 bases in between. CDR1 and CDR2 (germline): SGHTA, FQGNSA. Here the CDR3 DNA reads TGTGCCAGCAGCCCCTATTTCCAGGGGACTGAAGCTTTCTTT. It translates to CASSPYFQGTEAFF.

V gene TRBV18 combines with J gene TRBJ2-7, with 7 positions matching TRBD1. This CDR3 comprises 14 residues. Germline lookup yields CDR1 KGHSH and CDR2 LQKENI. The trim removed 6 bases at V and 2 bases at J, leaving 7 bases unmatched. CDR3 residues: CASSLRQGTYEQYF. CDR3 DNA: TGTGCCAGCTCTCTAAGACAGGGTACCTACGAGCAGTACTTC.

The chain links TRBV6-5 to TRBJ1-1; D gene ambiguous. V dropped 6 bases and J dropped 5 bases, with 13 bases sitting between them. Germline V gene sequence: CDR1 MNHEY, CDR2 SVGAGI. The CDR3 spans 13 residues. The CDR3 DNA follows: TGTGCCAGCAGCCTCGGAGGTAGGACTGAAGCTTTCTTT. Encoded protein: CASSLGGRTEAFF.

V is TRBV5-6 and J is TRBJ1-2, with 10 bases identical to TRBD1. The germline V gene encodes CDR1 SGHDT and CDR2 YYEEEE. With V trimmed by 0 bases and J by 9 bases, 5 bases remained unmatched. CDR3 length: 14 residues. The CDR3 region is CASSLGQGARSYTF. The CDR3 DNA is TGTGCCAGCAGCTTGGGACAGGGGGCGCGCAGCTACACCTTC.

DNA of the CDR3: TGTGCCAGCAGCCCGAATAGCGGGAGGGGGAGGGCAGATACGCAGTATTTT. This gives the protein CASSPNSGRGRADTQYF. The rearrangement links TRBV11-2 to TRBJ2-3, with 11 bases fitting TRBD2. V trimming: 5 bases; J trimming: 4 bases; junction bases outside the gene matches: 11. There are 17 residues in the CDR3. The germline V gene has CDR1 SGHAT and CDR2 FQNNGV.